Following are 27 T cell receptor beta chains from one sample sequenced in a study of blood T cell repertoires in COVID-19 (dated by TCRdb to the early 2020s). The method was the immunoSEQ multiplex PCR assay. The clones in this table, taken by TCRdb from immuneACCESS, are in-frame only. Not every clone is retained; where verified, under half of the shortfall comes from an unresolved V gene, and the cause of the rest is unknown. A total of hundreds of thousands of clones appear in this sample, roughly 90% of them only once. Approximately 2% of the sample is taken by the ten largest. The sequenced sample consisted of peripheral blood. These receptors were obtained from a young woman with COVID-19, enrolled during active disease.

The V and J genes are TRBV7-2 and TRBJ2-3, with 10 bases identical to TRBD2. The CDR3 consists of 19 residues. Germline-derived CDR1 and CDR2 are SGHTA and FQGNSA. The junction had 12 bases not matched to a gene; V was cut back by 0 bases and J by 3 bases. DNA of the CDR3: TGTGCCAGCAGCTTAGCGCGGGTAGCGGGGGGCTTAGGGACAGATACGCAGTATTTT. This translates into CASSLARVAGGLGTDTQYF.

The chain carries TRBV4-3 and TRBJ2-3, with 11 bases fitting TRBD2. The V segment lost 1 base and the J segment 5 bases; nucleotides outside the gene matches: 8. Germline V lookup: CDR1 LGHNA, CDR2 YSLEER. CDR3 length equals 17 residues. CDR3 residues: CASSQVIAGGPGDTQYF. DNA of the CDR3: TGCGCCAGCAGCCAAGTAATAGCGGGGGGGCCGGGAGATACGCAGTATTTT.

The rearrangement links TRBV15 to TRBJ1-5; possibly TRBD1 for D (6 bases). Trimming removed 3 bases from V and 3 bases from J, with 12 bases in between. The germline V gene has CDR1 LNHNV and CDR2 YYDKDF (reference sequence). The CDR3 sequence is 15 residues long. As DNA, the CDR3 is TGTGCCACCAGCAGCAGGGGTCCCGTCAATCAGCCCCAGCATTTT. This codes for CATSSRGPVNQPQHF.

The chain carries TRBV12-5 and TRBJ1-5; tentatively, D is TRBD1 (6 bases). Trimming took off 3 bases at V and 7 bases at J, with 16 bases between the two ends. The CDR3 covers 15 residues. Germline V gene lookup returns CDR1 LGHNT and CDR2 FRNRAP. The CDR3 sequence: CASGFAGDGGQPQHF. In DNA form, the CDR3 reads TGTGCTAGTGGTTTTGCAGGGGACGGCGGGCAGCCCCAGCATTTT. Looking up the rest from reference TRBV12-5 and TRBJ1-5 gives the full variable domain: DARVTQTPRHKVTEMGQEVTMRCQPILGHNTVFWYRQTMMQGLELLAYFRNRAPLDDSGMPKDRFSAEMPDATLATLKIQPSEPRDSAVYFCASGFAGDGGQPQHFGDGTRLSIL.

A few counts support this clone. The chain carries TRBV18 and TRBJ1-3, with D uncertain. The length of the CDR3 is 13 residues. Trimming removed 2 bases at V and 4 bases at J, with 6 bases between. Germline CDR1 reads KGHSH; CDR2 reads LQKENI. The CDR3 sequence: CASSPDTGNTIYF. The CDR3 DNA reads as TGTGCCAGCTCACCAGACACGGGAAACACCATATATTTT.

This chain connects TRBV23-1 to TRBJ2-1, with 10 bases lining up with TRBD2. TRBV23-1 is designated an ORF whose function remains uncertain. Trimming at V came to 4 bases and at J to 4 bases, leaving 10 bases not matched to a gene. This CDR3 contains 17 residues. The CDR3 here is CASSPQRGAGGYNEQFF. For the CDR3, the DNA is TGCGCCAGCAGTCCCCAAAGGGGAGCGGGGGGGTACAATGAGCAGTTCTTC.

The chain employs TRBV6-5 and TRBJ2-7; D uncertain. Germline-derived CDR1 and CDR2 are MNHEY and SVGAGI. There are 14 residues in the CDR3. Trimming left V 6 bases short and J 3 bases short, with 15 bases between. As DNA, the CDR3 is TGTGCCAGCAGCCCCCGTTCTTCGGGCTACGAGCAGTACGTC. Translated: CASSPRSSGYEQYV.

The chain couples TRBV5-1 to TRBJ2-1; 9 bases align to TRBD1. Unmatched junction bases numbered 6, after V lost 3 bases and J lost 8 bases. Germline V CDR1 and CDR2: SGHRS, YFSETQ. This CDR3 is built from 14 residues. CDR3 amino acids: CASSSGTGSDEQFF. The CDR3 DNA reads as TGCGCCAGCAGCTCCGGGACAGGGAGCGATGAGCAGTTCTTC.

This clone was found a few times. J is TRBJ1-1 and V is TRBV6-2 or TRBV6-3, with 7 bases identical to TRBD1. CDR1 MNHEY and CDR2 SVGEGT come from the germline V gene. J lost 2 bases, V lost 6 bases, and 9 bases had no gene match. This CDR3 has 15 amino acids. The CDR3 DNA follows: TGTGCCAGCAGCCCCCAAGACAGGGACAACACTGAAGCTTTCTTT. Amino acid sequence: CASSPQDRDNTEAFF.

The genes are TRBV9 and TRBJ2-5; 9 bases map to TRBD2. The CDR3 contains 17 residues. The J segment lost 5 bases and the V segment lost 0 bases, leaving 11 bases of the junction unmatched. Germline V gives CDR1 SGDLS, CDR2 YYNGEE. The DNA for the CDR3 is TGTGCCAGCAGCGTAGATGGTGGCGGGGGGGCCGAGGAGACCCAGTACTTC. Amino acid sequence: CASSVDGGGGAEETQYF.

The CDR3 DNA reads TGTGCCAGCAGCCAAAACAGGGGCGGTGAAAAACTGTTTTTT. Its protein is CASSQNRGGEKLFF. The chain couples TRBV3-1 (or the pseudogene TRBV3-2) to TRBJ1-4, with 7 bases matching TRBD1. Germline V gives CDR1 LGHDT, CDR2 YNNKEL (reference sequence). The CDR3 sequence is 14 residues long. V shed 2 bases, J shed 7 bases, and the junction held 4 bases outside the gene matches.

The chain uses TRBV15 and TRBJ1-4; possibly TRBD1 for D (5 bases). CDR3 length: 13 residues. Per germline, CDR1 LNHNV and CDR2 YYDKDF (reference sequence). V lost 0 bases and J 10 bases, leaving 9 bases between the germline ends. Here the CDR3 DNA reads TGTGCCACCAGCAGAGATCGGCAGGGAAAACTGTTTTTT. Translating it yields CATSRDRQGKLFF.

This chain uses TRBV2 with TRBJ1-4; 9 positions match TRBD1. Trimming took 6 bases from V and 8 from J; bases not matched to a gene: 7. The CDR3 runs 14 residues. Germline values: CDR1 SNHLY, CDR2 FYNNEI. This CDR3 is CASSPGQGREKLFF. CDR3 nucleotides: TGTGCCAGCAGCCCGGGACAGGGACGGGAAAAACTGTTTTTT.

The V call is TRBV7-9, the J call TRBJ1-3; 9 bases fit TRBD1. The CDR3 consists of 17 residues. With 8 bases clipped from V and 4 bases from J, the junction kept 15 bases outside the gene matches. Germline CDR1 reads SEHNR; CDR2 reads FQNEAQ (reference sequence). The CDR3 DNA reads as TGTGCCAGCCCCGGGACAGGGTCTTCTAGGTCCGGAAACACCATATATTTT. Translation: CASPGTGSSRSGNTIYF.

The chain joins TRBV19 to TRBJ1-5, with a weak D call TRBD1 (5 bases). The CDR3 runs 16 residues. Germline V gene data show CDR1 as LNHDA and CDR2 as SQIVND (reference sequence). V was trimmed by 3 bases and J by 2 bases, leaving 14 bases between them. The CDR3 nucleotides read TGTGCCAGTAGTATGGGGAGGGGTAAGGGCAATCAGCCCCAGCATTTT. Translated, it gives CASSMGRGKGNQPQHF.

As DNA, the CDR3 is TGTGCCAGCAGCTTCGACAGGTCCTACGAGCAGTACGTC. Its translation: CASSFDRSYEQYV. This chain joins TRBV5-4 and TRBJ2-7, with D possibly TRBD1 on 6 matching bases. Trimming shortened V by 2 bases and J by 1 base, and 7 bases separated the two germline ends. Germline CDR1 SGHNT, CDR2 YYREEE (reference sequence). CDR3 length equals 13 residues.

The chain carries TRBV9 and TRBJ2-6; TRBD2 might be the D (5 bases). The V gene's germline CDR1 is SGDLS and CDR2 YYNGEE. Deletions cut 0 bases from V and 2 bases from J, with 9 bases between. The CDR3 totals 16 residues. As DNA, the CDR3 is TGTGCCAGCAGCGTAGGAGGGTACGCTGGGGCCAACGTCCTGACTTTC. Amino acid sequence: CASSVGGYAGANVLTF. Complete variable domain (other parts from reference TRBV9 and TRBJ2-6): DSGVTQTPKHLITATGQRVTLRCSPRSGDLSVYWYQQSLDQGLQFLIQYYNGEERAKGNILERFSAQQFPDLHSELNLSSLELGDSALYFCASSVGGYAGANVLTFGAGSRLTVL.

This chain links TRBV6-2 or TRBV6-3 with TRBJ2-2, with a tentative D call TRBD1 (5 bases). This CDR3 is 14 amino acids long. Trimming removed 2 bases at V and 5 bases at J, with 9 bases between. CDR1 MNHEY and CDR2 SVGEGT come from the germline V gene. CDR3 nucleotide sequence: TGTGCCAGCAGTTACGGGGCCTCTACCGGGGAGCTGTTTTTT. Residues: CASSYGASTGELFF.

The chain combines TRBV6-5 with TRBJ1-1; perhaps TRBD1 as D (5 bases). The ends were cut back, 6 bases at V and 1 base at J, with 15 bases in the middle. Per the germline V gene, CDR1 is MNHEY and CDR2 is SVGAGI. This CDR3 has 15 residues. CDR3 residues: CASSKGKQGNTEAFF. The CDR3 nucleotides read TGTGCCAGCAGCAAGGGTAAGCAGGGGAACACTGAAGCTTTCTTT.

This chain connects TRBV7-9 to TRBJ1-2; D unclear. CDR3 length: 17 residues. Trimming shortened V by 4 bases and J by 4 bases, and 22 bases separated the two germline ends. The germline CDR1 and CDR2 sequences are SEHNR and FQNEAQ (reference sequence). This CDR3 reads CASSSRPFSIGGYGYTF. Here the CDR3 DNA reads TGTGCCAGCAGCTCACGGCCTTTTAGTATAGGAGGCTATGGCTACACCTTC. Full variable domain (rest looked up from reference TRBV7-9 and TRBJ1-2): DTGVSQNPRHKITKRGQNVTFRCDPISEHNRLYWYRQTLGQGPEFLTYFQNEAQLEKSRLLSDRFSAERPKGSFSTLEIQRTEQGDSAMYLCASSSRPFSIGGYGYTFGSGTRLTVV.

The chain has TRBV5-1 and TRBJ2-3; D gene uncertain. The CDR3 is 12 residues long. V gave up 1 base and J gave up 3 bases, with 3 bases separating them. Germline V lookup: CDR1 SGHRS, CDR2 YFSETQ. The CDR3 DNA reads as TGCGCCAGCAGCTTGTTAACAGATACGCAGTATTTT. Amino acid sequence: CASSLLTDTQYF.

This chain uses TRBV11-1 with TRBJ1-1; D gene unclear. Between the trimmed V and J ends, which lost 2 bases and 0 bases, there was a span of 10 bases. The CDR3 consists of 15 residues. The germline V gene has CDR1 SGHAT and CDR2 FQDESV (reference sequence). CDR3 sequence (DNA): TGTGCCAGCAGCTTATCTCGGTACTTGAACACTGAAGCTTTCTTT. This encodes CASSLSRYLNTEAFF.

V is TRBV5-4 and J is TRBJ2-5, with TRBD1 matching 9 bases. The CDR3 length is 14 residues. Germline V gives CDR1 SGHNT, CDR2 YYREEE (reference sequence). V trimming: 4 bases; J trimming: 5 bases; junction bases outside the gene matches: 6. In DNA, the CDR3 is TGTGCCAGCAGCACGAACAGGGGGCTGGAGACCCAGTACTTC. Translating gives CASSTNRGLETQYF.

V is TRBV4-1 and J is TRBJ1-2; 7 bases agree with TRBD1. V lost 3 bases and J lost 8; bases outside the gene matches: 12. The CDR3 totals 15 residues. CDR1 MGHRA and CDR2 YSYEKL come from the germline V gene. CDR3 DNA sequence: TGCGCCAGCAGCCAGGCGCCGAGGACAGGCGAAGGCTACACCTTC. Protein: CASSQAPRTGEGYTF.

The chain couples TRBV21-1 to TRBJ1-3; no DNA check was done on the table's D call, TRBD1. TRBV21-1 constitutes a pseudogene. The CDR3 covers 15 residues. This CDR3 is CASSSVDRGGNTIYF. Here the CDR3 DNA reads TGTGCCAGCAGCAGCGTGGACAGGGGGGGAAACACCATATATTTT.

The chain joins TRBV10-3 to TRBJ2-3; 11 bases align to TRBD2. The germline V gene has CDR1 ENHRY and CDR2 SYGVKD. The J segment lost 4 bases and the V segment lost 2 bases, leaving 8 bases of the junction unmatched. This CDR3 contains 17 residues. The CDR3 DNA reads as TGTGCCATCAGTGAGATTACCATAGCGGGGGGGTCAGATACGCAGTATTTT. This codes for CAISEITIAGGSDTQYF.

The chain joins TRBV11-3 to TRBJ2-5; no firm D call. Per the germline V gene, CDR1 is SGHNT and CDR2 is YENEEA. This CDR3 contains 15 residues. The V end was cut by 1 base, the J end by 2 bases, with 11 bases between. CDR3 protein: CASSLGSPSQETQYF. CDR3 nucleotides: TGTGCCAGCAGCTTAGGTTCGCCTAGTCAAGAGACCCAGTACTTC.